The 6 T cell receptor beta chains listed next were all sequenced from one sample in a study of blood T cell repertoires in COVID-19. Assay used: immunoSEQ multiplex PCR; TCRdb lists only in-frame clones, some missing. The sample has 55,000 to 65,000 clones; under 85% are singletons. The material sequenced was peripheral blood. All receptors come from a man aged 55-75 years with acute or convalescent COVID-19.

This rearrangement joins TRBV9 to TRBJ1-3; D uncertain. The CDR3 contains 14 residues. Germline V CDR1 and CDR2: SGDLS, YYNGEE. Trimming shortened V by 7 bases and J by 8 bases, and 19 bases separated the two germline ends. The DNA of the CDR3 is TGTGCCAGCGGGCCCCGGTATACGGTGGACACCATATATTTT. Translated: CASGPRYTVDTIYF.

The rearrangement uses TRBV24-1 and TRBJ2-1; D gene uncertain. Germline V gives CDR1 KGHDR, CDR2 SFDVKD. The CDR3 totals 15 residues. Trimming shortened V by 0 bases and J by 6 bases, and 11 bases separated the two germline ends. The CDR3 here is CATSDLNYYTNEQFF. The CDR3 DNA follows: TGTGCCACCAGTGATTTGAACTATTACACCAATGAGCAGTTCTTC.

V gene TRBV20-1 combines with J gene TRBJ2-1; 9 positions agree with TRBD2. CDR3 length: 13 amino acids. Trimming at V came to 3 bases and at J to 6 bases, leaving 3 bases not matched to a gene. In germline, CDR1 is DFQATT, CDR2 SNEGSKA (reference sequence). In DNA form, the CDR3 reads TGCAGTGCTAGTAGCGGGGGCCTCAATGAGCAGTTCTTC. Translated, it gives CSASSGGLNEQFF.

The V call is TRBV2, the J call TRBJ2-2, with 9 bases matching TRBD1. After removal of 1 base from V and 4 bases from J, the junction contained 7 bases not matched to a gene. The CDR3 has 17 amino acids. CDR1 and CDR2 from the germline V gene are SNHLY and FYNNEI. Written as DNA, the CDR3 is TGTGCCAGCAGTGAAGGCAACAGGGGGCTGAGCACCGGGGAGCTGTTTTTT. Protein: CASSEGNRGLSTGELFF.

The rearrangement uses TRBV24-1 and TRBJ2-7, with 7 bases lining up with TRBD1. This CDR3 contains 14 residues. Germline trimming cut 4 bases from V and 2 bases from J; bases unmatched to any gene: 4. Germline-derived CDR1 and CDR2 are KGHDR and SFDVKD. The CDR3 loop is CATSDSDRAYEQYF. As DNA, the CDR3 is TGTGCCACCAGTGACAGTGACAGGGCCTACGAGCAGTACTTC.

This clone was picked up a small number of times. The rearrangement joins TRBV15 to TRBJ2-7, with D perhaps matching TRBD1 (5 bases). Per germline, CDR1 LNHNV and CDR2 YYDKDF (reference sequence). Trimming removed 1 base from V and 4 bases from J, with 11 bases in between. The CDR3 length is 14 residues. CDR3 loop: CATSRAGKGYEQYF. The CDR3 DNA sequence: TGTGCCACCAGCAGAGCAGGGAAGGGGTACGAGCAGTACTTC.